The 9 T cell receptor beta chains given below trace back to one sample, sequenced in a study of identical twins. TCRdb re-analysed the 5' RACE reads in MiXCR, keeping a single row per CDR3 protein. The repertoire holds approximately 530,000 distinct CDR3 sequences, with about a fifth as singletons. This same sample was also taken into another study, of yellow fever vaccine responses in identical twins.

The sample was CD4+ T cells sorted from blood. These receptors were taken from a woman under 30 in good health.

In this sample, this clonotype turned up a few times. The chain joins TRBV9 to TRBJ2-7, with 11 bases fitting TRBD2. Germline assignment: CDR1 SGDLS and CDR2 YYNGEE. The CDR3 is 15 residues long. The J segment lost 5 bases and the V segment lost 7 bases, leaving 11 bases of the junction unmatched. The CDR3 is CASVMTSGMSNEQYF. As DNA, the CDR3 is TGTGCCAGCGTCATGACTAGCGGGATGTCGAACGAGCAGTACTTC.

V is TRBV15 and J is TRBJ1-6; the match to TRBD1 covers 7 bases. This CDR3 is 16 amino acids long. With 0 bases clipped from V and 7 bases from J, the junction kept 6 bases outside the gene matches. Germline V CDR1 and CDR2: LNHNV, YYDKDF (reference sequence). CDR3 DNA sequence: TGTGCCACCAGCAGAGACCGGGGACAGAACAATTCACCCCTCCACTTT. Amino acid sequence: CATSRDRGQNNSPLHF.

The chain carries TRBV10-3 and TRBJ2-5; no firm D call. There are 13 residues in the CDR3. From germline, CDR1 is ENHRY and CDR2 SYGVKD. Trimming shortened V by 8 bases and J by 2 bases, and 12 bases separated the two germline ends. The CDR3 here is CAISWAEQETQYF. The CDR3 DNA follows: TGTGCCATCTCCTGGGCAGAACAAGAGACCCAGTACTTC.

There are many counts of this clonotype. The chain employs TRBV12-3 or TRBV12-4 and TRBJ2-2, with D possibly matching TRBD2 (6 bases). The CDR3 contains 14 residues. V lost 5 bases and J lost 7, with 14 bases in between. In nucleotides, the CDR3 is TGTGCCAGCAGTCCCAAGCGGGCTCACGGGGAGCTGTTTTTT. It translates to CASSPKRAHGELFF.

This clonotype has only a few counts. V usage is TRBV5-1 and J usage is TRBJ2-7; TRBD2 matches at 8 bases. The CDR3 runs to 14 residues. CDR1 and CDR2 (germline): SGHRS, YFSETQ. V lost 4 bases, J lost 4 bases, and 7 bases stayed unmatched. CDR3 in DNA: TGCGCCAGCAGCCTGGGACTAGTTGGGTACGAGCAGTACTTC. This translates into CASSLGLVGYEQYF.

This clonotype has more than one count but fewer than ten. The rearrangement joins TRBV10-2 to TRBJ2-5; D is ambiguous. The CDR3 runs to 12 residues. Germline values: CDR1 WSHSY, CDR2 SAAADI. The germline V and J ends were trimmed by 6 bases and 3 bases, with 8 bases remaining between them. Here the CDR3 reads CASSPTKETQYF. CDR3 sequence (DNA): TGCGCCAGCAGCCCCACTAAAGAGACCCAGTACTTC.

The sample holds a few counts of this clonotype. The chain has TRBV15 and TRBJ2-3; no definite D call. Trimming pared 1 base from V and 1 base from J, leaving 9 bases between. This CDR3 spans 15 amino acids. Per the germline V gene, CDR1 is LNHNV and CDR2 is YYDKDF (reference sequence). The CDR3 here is CATSRGGSRTDTQYF. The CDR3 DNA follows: TGTGCCACCAGCAGAGGCGGATCCCGCACAGATACGCAGTATTTT.

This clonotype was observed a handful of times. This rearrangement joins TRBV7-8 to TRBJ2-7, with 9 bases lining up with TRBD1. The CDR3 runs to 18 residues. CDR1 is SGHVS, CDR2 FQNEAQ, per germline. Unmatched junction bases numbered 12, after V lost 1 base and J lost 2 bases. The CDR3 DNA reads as TGTGCCAGCAGCTTAGTCTCACAGGGGGCTACCCTAACCTACGAGCAGTACGTC. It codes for CASSLVSQGATLTYEQYV.

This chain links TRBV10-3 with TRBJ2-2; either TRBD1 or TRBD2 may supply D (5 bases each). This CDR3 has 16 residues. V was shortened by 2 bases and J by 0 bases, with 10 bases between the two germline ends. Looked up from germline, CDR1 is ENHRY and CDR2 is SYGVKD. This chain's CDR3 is CAISEGGRSNTGELFF. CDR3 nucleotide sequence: TGTGCCATCAGTGAGGGGGGTCGGTCGAACACCGGGGAGCTGTTTTTT.